This T cell receptor beta chain came from a study of OX40 agonist ivuxolimab in advanced cancers. Across the study: Partial responses were achieved by three patients, of whom one had hepatocellular carcinoma and two had cutaneous melanoma.

The CDR3 sequence is 16 residues long. Unmatched junction bases numbered 8, after V lost 0 bases and J lost 5 bases. Germline CDR1 MGHRA, CDR2 YSYEKL. Notes on this clone: The antigen remains unidentified.

TCRdb's table, derived via immunoSEQ multiplex PCR, lists solely in-frame clones and lacks some. The sample lists roughly 64,000 clones; 80% to 85% were seen once. It was autoimmune disease history or systemic immunosuppression that excluded patients. The sampling schedule covered blood at baseline, cycle 4 day 1, and cycle 7 day 1. Study conclusions and caveats: The investigators did not determine what antigen specificity the expanded peripheral T cells had.

The specimen was CD4+ or CD8+ T cells sorted from blood, collected in a trial of the OX40 agonist ivuxolimab. The rearrangement uses TRBV4-1 and TRBJ2-5; 8 bases are a match to TRBD2. The sequence derives from an adult with an advanced solid tumor such as melanoma, head and neck, liver or kidney cancer. For the CDR3, the DNA is TGCGCCAGCAGCCAAGAGCACACGGGGGGGCGTGAGACCCAGTACTTC. It yields the protein CASSQEHTGGRETQYF.